The 9 T cell receptor beta chains in this list originate from one sample, sequenced in a study of cytomegalovirus exposure and HLA in healthy donors. 13 Jbeta primers and 60 Vbeta primers were used for the PCR. Some clones are missing from TCRdb's copy, which holds only in-frame ones; the method was immunoSEQ multiplex PCR. The sample table sets out approximately 150,000 clones. The sequenced sample consisted of PBMCs. The receptors shown here come from a male donor in good health and CMV-seronegative.

This chain links TRBV6-6 with TRBJ1-1; D is unresolved. Trimming cost V 0 bases and J 1 base, with 9 bases left between them. This CDR3 spans 15 amino acids. The germline CDR1 and CDR2 sequences are MNHNY and SVGAGI (reference sequence). In DNA, the CDR3 is TGTGCCAGCAGTTACTCGACACCACCGAACACTGAAGCTTTCTTT. Translation gives CASSYSTPPNTEAFF.

The J gene is TRBJ1-2, the V gene TRBV6-5, with 11 bases identical to TRBD1. The trim removed 0 bases at V and 8 bases at J, leaving 5 bases unmatched. CDR1 and CDR2 (germline): MNHEY, SVGAGI. The length of the CDR3 is 15 residues. The DNA of the CDR3 is TGTGCCAGCAGTTACTCGGACAGGGGGCGCGACGGCTACACCTTC. Translation gives CASSYSDRGRDGYTF.

V gene TRBV30 combines with J gene TRBJ1-1; no firm D call. Between the trimmed V and J ends, which lost 4 bases and 0 bases, there was a span of 6 bases. Germline-derived CDR1 and CDR2 are GTSNPN and SVGIG (reference sequence). CDR3 length: 12 residues. For the CDR3, the DNA is TGTGCCTGGACCCCCGTGAACACTGAAGCTTTCTTT. Amino acid sequence: CAWTPVNTEAFF. The complete variable domain, with remaining parts taken from reference TRBV30 and TRBJ1-1, reads SQTIHQWPATLVQPVGSPLSLECTVEGTSNPNLYWYRQAAGRGLQLLFYSVGIGQISSEVPQNLSASRPQDRQFILSSKKLLLSDSGFYLCAWTPVNTEAFFGQGTRLTVV.

The chain has TRBV18 and TRBJ2-5; D is unclear. The CDR3 is 14 residues long. Per germline, CDR1 KGHSH and CDR2 LQKENI. Trimming cost V 3 bases and J 4 bases, with 12 bases left between them. For the CDR3, the DNA is TGTGCCAGCTCACCCAGCCGGCTAGGAGAGACCCAGTACTTC. It is translated as CASSPSRLGETQYF.

The chain carries TRBV11-3 and TRBJ2-5, with D perhaps matching TRBD1 (6 bases). Trimming stripped 5 bases from V and 4 bases from J, with 14 bases between. The CDR3 consists of 14 residues. The V gene's germline CDR1 is SGHNT and CDR2 YENEEA. CDR3 in DNA: TGTGCCAGCAGCCAACAGGGTCGGGGAGAGACCCAGTACTTC. It codes for CASSQQGRGETQYF.

CDR3: CASSSRAGTQNIQYF. The CDR3 DNA is TGTGCCAGCAGCTCCCGCGCCGGGACACAAAACATTCAGTACTTC. The chain links TRBV7-9 to TRBJ2-4; a possible D gene is TRBD1 (6 bases). CDR1 SEHNR and CDR2 FQNEAQ come from the germline V gene (reference sequence). This CDR3 is 15 amino acids long. V was cut by 4 bases and J by 5 bases, with 15 bases left in between.

This chain links TRBV7-9 with TRBJ2-7; D gene uncertain. V was trimmed by 3 bases and J by 3 bases, leaving 3 bases between them. The CDR3 consists of 11 residues. The germline V gene has CDR1 SEHNR and CDR2 FQNEAQ (reference sequence). Here the CDR3 reads CASSFLYEQYF. The CDR3 region has the DNA TGTGCCAGCAGCTTCCTCTACGAGCAGTACTTC.

This rearrangement joins TRBV4-2 to TRBJ2-1; the D gene is possibly TRBD1 (6 bases). V dropped 2 bases and J dropped 0 bases, with 11 bases sitting between them. The CDR3 runs to 16 residues. In germline, CDR1 is LGHNA, CDR2 YNFKEQ. The CDR3 DNA reads as TGTGCCAGCAGCCAACACAGGGCTAGCTCCTACAATGAGCAGTTCTTC. It is translated as CASSQHRASSYNEQFF.

This sequence joins TRBV7-3 and TRBJ2-1, with 7 bases aligning to TRBD2. CDR3 size: 14 residues. Germline V gene sequence: CDR1 SGHTA, CDR2 FQGTGA. V was clipped by 0 bases and J by 4 bases; unmatched bases: 0. CDR3 in DNA: TGTGCCAGCAGCTTAACGGGGGGGTACAATGAGCAGTTCTTC. It codes for CASSLTGGYNEQFF.